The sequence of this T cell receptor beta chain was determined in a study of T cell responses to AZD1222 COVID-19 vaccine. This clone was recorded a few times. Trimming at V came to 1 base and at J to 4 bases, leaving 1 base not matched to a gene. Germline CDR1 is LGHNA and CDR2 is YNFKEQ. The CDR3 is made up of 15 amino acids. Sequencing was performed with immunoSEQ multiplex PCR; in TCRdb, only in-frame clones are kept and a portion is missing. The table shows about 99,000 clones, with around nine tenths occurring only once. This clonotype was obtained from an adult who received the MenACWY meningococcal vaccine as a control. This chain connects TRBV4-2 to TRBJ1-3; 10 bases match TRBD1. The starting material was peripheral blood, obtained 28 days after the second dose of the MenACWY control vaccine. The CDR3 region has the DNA TGTGCCAGCAGCCAAGGGGACAGGGGAGGAAACACCATATATTTT. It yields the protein CASSQGDRGGNTIYF.